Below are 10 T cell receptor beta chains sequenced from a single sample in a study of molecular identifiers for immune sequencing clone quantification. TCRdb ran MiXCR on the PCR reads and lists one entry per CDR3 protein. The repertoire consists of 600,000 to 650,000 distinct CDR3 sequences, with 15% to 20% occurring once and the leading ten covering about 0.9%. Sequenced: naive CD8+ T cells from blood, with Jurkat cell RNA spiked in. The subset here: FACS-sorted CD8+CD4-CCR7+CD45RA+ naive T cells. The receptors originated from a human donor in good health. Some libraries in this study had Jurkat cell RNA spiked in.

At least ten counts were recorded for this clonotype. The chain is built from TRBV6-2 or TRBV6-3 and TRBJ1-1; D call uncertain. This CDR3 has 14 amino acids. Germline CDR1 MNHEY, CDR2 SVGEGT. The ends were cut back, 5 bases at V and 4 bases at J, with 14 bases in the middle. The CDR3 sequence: CASSKGSLGTEAFF. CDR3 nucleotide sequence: TGTGCCAGCAGTAAGGGATCCCTGGGCACTGAAGCTTTCTTT.

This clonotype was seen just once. The CDR3 region is CASSQDLAGTSYKQYF. The CDR3 DNA follows: TGCGCCAGCAGCCAAGATTTAGCAGGGACCAGTTACAAGCAGTACTTC. The rearrangement links TRBV4-3 to TRBJ2-7; D is tentatively TRBD1 or TRBD2 (5 bases each). Germline loops: CDR1 LGHNA, CDR2 YSLEER. Trimming pared 0 bases from V and 8 bases from J, leaving 20 bases between. The CDR3 contains 16 residues.

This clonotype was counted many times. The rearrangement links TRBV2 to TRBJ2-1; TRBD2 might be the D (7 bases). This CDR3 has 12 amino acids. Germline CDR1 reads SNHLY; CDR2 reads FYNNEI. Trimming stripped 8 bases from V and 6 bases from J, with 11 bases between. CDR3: CASPGGPNEQFF. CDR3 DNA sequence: TGTGCCAGCCCGGGGGGCCCCAATGAGCAGTTCTTC.

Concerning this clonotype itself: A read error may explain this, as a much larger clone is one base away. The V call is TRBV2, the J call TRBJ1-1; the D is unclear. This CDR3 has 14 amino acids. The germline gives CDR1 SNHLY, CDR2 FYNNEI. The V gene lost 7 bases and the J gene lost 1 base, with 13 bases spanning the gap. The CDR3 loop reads CASKPGGSNTEAFF. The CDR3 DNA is TGTGCCAGCAAGCCTGGAGGGTCGAACACTGAAGCTTTCTTT.

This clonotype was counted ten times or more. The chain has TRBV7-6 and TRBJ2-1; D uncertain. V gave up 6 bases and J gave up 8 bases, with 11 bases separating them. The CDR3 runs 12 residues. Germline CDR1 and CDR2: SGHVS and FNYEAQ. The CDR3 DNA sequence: TGTGCCAGCAGTCCCGGCTGGGATGAGCAGTTCTTC. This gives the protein CASSPGWDEQFF.

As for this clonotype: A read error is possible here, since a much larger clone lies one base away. The CDR3 loop is CTISEGGGPEYF. In DNA form, the CDR3 reads TGTACCATCAGTGAGGGAGGGGGACCAGAGTACTTC. This chain joins TRBV10-3 and TRBJ2-7, with D perhaps matching TRBD2 (7 bases). CDR1 and CDR2 (germline): ENHRY, SYGVKD. The CDR3 sequence is 12 residues long.

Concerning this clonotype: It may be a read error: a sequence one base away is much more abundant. The CDR3: CASSQLPGRQPQHF. DNA for the CDR3: TGCGCCAGCAGCCAACTTCCAGGAAGGCAGCCCCAGCATTTT. The chain links TRBV4-1 to TRBJ1-5; D is unresolved. Looked up from germline, CDR1 is MGHRA and CDR2 is YSYEKL. The CDR3 totals 14 residues. Trimming removed 2 bases at V and 7 bases at J, with 12 bases between.

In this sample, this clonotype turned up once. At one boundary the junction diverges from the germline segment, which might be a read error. CDR3 residues: CASSPSRGDYGCTF. As DNA, the CDR3 is TGTGCCAGCAGCCCAAGCCGGGGTGACTATGGCTGCACCTTC. The chain carries TRBV3-1 and TRBJ1-2, with D unclear. CDR3 length: 14 residues. The V gene's germline CDR1 is LGHDT and CDR2 YNNKEL (reference sequence).

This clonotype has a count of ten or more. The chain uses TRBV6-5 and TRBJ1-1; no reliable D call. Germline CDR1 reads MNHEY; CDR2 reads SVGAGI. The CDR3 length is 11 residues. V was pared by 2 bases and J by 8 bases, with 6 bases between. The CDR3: CASSYNGEAFF. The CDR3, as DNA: TGTGCCAGCAGTTACAACGGGGAAGCTTTCTTT.

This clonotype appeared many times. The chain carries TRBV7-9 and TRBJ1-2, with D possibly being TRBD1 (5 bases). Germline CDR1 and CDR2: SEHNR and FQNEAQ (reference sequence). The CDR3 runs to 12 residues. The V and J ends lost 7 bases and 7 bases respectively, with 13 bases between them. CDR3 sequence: CASTQGDSGYTF. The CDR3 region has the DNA TGTGCCAGCACCCAGGGAGACAGTGGCTACACCTTC.